This T cell receptor (beta chain) was observed in a study of spatial heterogeneity in lung cancer. Overall study: Every unique TCR and UMI combination, on average, appeared more than ten times in raw reads.

TCRdb re-analysed the 5' RACE reads in MiXCR, keeping a single row per CDR3 protein. The sample holds thousands of distinct CDR3 sequences, just under 2% seen once. This sample's time point: sample taken at primary tumor resection. A total of over 70 untreated early-stage non-small cell lung cancer patients served as donors. Whole RNA obtained from tumor, nontumor lung or frozen PBMC underwent sequencing without sorting. J gave up 3 bases and V 6 bases, and 5 bases lay outside the gene matches. CDR1 and CDR2 from the germline V gene are MNHEY and SVGAGI. The CDR3 length is 14 residues. This clonotype was counted ten times or more.

The sequence was obtained from a male donor with early-stage non-small cell lung cancer. The J gene is TRBJ2-7, the V gene TRBV6-5; 10 bases line up with TRBD1. The source was normal lung tissue next to the tumor, collected at surgery. This CDR3 is CASSPGQGDYEQYF. DNA of the CDR3: TGTGCCAGCAGCCCCGGACAGGGGGACTACGAGCAGTACTTC.